A selection of T cell receptor beta chains follows, all from one sample in a study of OX40 agonist ivuxolimab in advanced cancers. The assay was immunoSEQ multiplex PCR, and TCRdb's table has in-frame clones only and misses some. This sample has tens of thousands of clones, with about 88% found just once. Sequencing was performed on CD4+ or CD8+ T cells sorted from blood, taken in a trial of the OX40 agonist ivuxolimab. These receptors originate from an adult with an advanced solid tumor such as melanoma, head and neck, liver or kidney cancer. CDR3s leave out the opening cysteine and the closing phenylalanine or tryptophan. A D gene is named only where the DNA matches it firmly. Size tells how often a clone was seen (once, few, many) or the class of an expanded clone, and some rows leave it out.

D gene: TRBD2
J gene: TRBJ2-2
V gene: TRBV30
clone size: -
CDR3 protein: ACATSGTGELF

D gene: -
J gene: TRBJ1-1
V gene: TRBV18
clone size: -
CDR3 protein: ASSTASTNTEAF

D gene: -
J gene: TRBJ1-1
V gene: TRBV4-1
clone size: -
CDR3 protein: ASSQVETVGKNTEAF

D gene: -
J gene: TRBJ2-3
V gene: TRBV7-8
clone size: -
CDR3 protein: ASSLVTISTDTQY

D gene: TRBD2
J gene: TRBJ2-7
V gene: TRBV5-6
clone size: -
CDR3 protein: ASRPRGLAGVRQY

D gene: -
J gene: TRBJ2-5
V gene: TRBV6-5
clone size: -
CDR3 protein: ASSHQETQY

D gene: TRBD2
J gene: TRBJ2-3
V gene: TRBV7-3
clone size: -
CDR3 protein: ASSAGTSGNTDTQY

D gene: -
J gene: TRBJ2-2
V gene: TRBV5-1
clone size: -
CDR3 protein: ASRGWVGTDKTGELF

D gene: -
J gene: TRBJ1-3
V gene: TRBV7-9
clone size: -
CDR3 protein: ASSFPSGNTIY

D gene: -
J gene: TRBJ1-1
V gene: TRBV30
clone size: -
CDR3 protein: AWSEGHRVSKNTEAF

D gene: TRBD2
J gene: TRBJ2-2
V gene: TRBV15
clone size: -
CDR3 protein: ATSPRGGNTGELF

D gene: TRBD2
J gene: TRBJ2-7
V gene: TRBV6-7
clone size: -
CDR3 protein: ASSRELAGGYSSTYEQY

D gene: TRBD2
J gene: TRBJ2-3
V gene: TRBV14
clone size: -
CDR3 protein: ASSPAGLAASGTQY

D gene: -
J gene: TRBJ1-1
V gene: TRBV6-1
clone size: -
CDR3 protein: ASAYKNTEAF

D gene: TRBD1
J gene: TRBJ2-5
V gene: TRBV7-3
clone size: -
CDR3 protein: ASSLIGQGEGETQY

D gene: -
J gene: TRBJ2-7
V gene: TRBV28
clone size: -
CDR3 protein: ASSLFAGGTTYVEQY

D gene: -
J gene: TRBJ2-1
V gene: TRBV4-1
clone size: -
CDR3 protein: ASSQDFGLYNEQF

D gene: -
J gene: TRBJ1-1
V gene: TRBV15
clone size: -
CDR3 protein: ATSSPGRNTEAF

D gene: -
J gene: TRBJ1-1
V gene: TRBV6-6
clone size: -
CDR3 protein: ASSPGSEAF

D gene: -
J gene: TRBJ1-4
V gene: TRBV5-8
clone size: -
CDR3 protein: ASSLGSSGRYNEKLF

D gene: -
J gene: TRBJ1-5
V gene: TRBV30
clone size: once
CDR3 protein: AWNRGTMANQPQH

D gene: -
J gene: TRBJ2-5
V gene: TRBV19
clone size: -
CDR3 protein: ASFTEKETQY

D gene: -
J gene: TRBJ2-3
V gene: TRBV10-2
clone size: -
CDR3 protein: ASSESASTDTQY

D gene: TRBD1
J gene: TRBJ2-2
V gene: TRBV7-8
clone size: -
CDR3 protein: ASSPRQGGTGELF

D gene: -
J gene: TRBJ1-1
V gene: TRBV5-6
clone size: once
CDR3 protein: ASSFNPGGYTEAF